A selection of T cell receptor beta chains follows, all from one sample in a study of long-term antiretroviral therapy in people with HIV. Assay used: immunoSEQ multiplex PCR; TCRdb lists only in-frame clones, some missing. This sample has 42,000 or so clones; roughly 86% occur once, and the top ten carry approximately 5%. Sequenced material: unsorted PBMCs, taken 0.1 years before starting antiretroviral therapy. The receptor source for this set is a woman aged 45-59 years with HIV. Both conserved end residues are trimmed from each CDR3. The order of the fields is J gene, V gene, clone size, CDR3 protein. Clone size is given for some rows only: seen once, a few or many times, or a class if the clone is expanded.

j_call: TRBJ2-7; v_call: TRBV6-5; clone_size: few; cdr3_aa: ASSNAVTYEQY
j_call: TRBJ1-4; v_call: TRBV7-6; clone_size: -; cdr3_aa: ASSFRGGEKLF
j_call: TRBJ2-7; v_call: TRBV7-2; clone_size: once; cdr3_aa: ASRGTVYPYEQY
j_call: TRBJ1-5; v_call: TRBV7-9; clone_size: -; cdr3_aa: ASSRGSDYQPQH
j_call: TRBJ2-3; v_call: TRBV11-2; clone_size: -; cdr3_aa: ASSLGGARSADTQY
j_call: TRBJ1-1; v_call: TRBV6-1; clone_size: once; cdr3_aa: ASSEAARPPTEAF
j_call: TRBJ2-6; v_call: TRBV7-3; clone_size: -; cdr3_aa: ASGSGANVLT
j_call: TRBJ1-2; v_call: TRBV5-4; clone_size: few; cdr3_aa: ASSASPLGGYT
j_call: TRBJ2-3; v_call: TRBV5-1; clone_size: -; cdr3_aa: ASSLEAGASSDTQY
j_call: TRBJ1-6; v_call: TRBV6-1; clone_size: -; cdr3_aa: ASSGGQDRNSPLH
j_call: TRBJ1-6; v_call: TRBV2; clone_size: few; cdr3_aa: ASSRDRVPPLH
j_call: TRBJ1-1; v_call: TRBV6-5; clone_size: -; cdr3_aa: ASSYGGGTEAF
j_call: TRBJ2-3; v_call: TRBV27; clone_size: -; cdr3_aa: ASRNHKSTDTQY
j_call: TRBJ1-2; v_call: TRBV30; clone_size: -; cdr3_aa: AWSLTGFGYT
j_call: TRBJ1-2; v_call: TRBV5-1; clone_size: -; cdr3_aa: ASTLGAGGYT
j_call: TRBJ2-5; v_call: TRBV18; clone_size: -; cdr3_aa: ASSLFRGQETQY
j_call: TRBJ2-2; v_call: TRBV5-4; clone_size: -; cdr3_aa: ASSGMTATGELF
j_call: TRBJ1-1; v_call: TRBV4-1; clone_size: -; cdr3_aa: ASSQEVLNTEAF
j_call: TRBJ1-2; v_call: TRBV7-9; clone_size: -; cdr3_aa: ASSPLGRNYGYT
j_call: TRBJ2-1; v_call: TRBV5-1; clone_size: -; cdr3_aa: ASSVQSSYNEQF
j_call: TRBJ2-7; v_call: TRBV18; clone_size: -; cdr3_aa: ASSPTATPPSYEQY
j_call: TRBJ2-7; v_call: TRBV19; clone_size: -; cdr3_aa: ASSAPLAGISYEQY
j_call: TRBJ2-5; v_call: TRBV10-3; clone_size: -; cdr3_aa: AIRRDFLETQY
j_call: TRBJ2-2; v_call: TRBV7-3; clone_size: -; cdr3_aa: ASSLMPNTGELF
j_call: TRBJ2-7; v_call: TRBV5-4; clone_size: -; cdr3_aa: ASSLAVSYEQY
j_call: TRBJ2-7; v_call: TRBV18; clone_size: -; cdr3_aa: ASSPPDRGAYEQY
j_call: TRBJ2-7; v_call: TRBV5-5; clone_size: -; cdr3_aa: ASSRTLYYEQY
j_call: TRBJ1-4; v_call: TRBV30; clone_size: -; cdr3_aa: AWSVGRGEKLF
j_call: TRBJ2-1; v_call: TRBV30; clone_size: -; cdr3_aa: AWSEGAYNEQF
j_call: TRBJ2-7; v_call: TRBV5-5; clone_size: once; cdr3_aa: ASSFTGTGDYEQY
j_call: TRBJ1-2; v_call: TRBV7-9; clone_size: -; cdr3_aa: ASSLTTGDYGYT
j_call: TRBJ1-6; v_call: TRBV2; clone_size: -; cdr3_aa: ASTLDRVGSPLH
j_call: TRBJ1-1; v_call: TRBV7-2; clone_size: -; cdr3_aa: ASSLVGGTLNTEAF
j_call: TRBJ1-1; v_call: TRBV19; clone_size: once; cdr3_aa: ASRTGGTEAF
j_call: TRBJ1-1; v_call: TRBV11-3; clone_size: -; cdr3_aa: ASSLGKGRNTEAF
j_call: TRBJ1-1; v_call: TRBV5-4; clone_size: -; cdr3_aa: ASSLRDGNTEAF
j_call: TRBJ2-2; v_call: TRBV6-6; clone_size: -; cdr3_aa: ASSPGLAGGRELF
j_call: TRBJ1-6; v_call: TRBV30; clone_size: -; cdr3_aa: AWRRQGSSYNSPLH
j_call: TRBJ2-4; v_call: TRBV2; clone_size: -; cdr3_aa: ASSDKRVVTKNIQY
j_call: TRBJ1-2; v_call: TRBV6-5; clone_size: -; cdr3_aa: ASSRPGGHYGYT
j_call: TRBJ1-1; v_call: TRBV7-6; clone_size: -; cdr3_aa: ASSHDRGTEAF